The present entry profiles one T cell receptor (beta chain) with its context. UMIs that included a 6-nucleotide sample barcode were added by template switching, which took place during cDNA synthesis. Each CDR3 protein gets one entry in TCRdb, which reprocessed the 5' RACE reads and gives no DNA. The table lists about 300,000 distinct CDR3 sequences, with roughly 5.8% in the top ten. The data were taken from a study of monozygotic twins with inflammatory bowel disease. CDR3 length: 13 residues. Germline CDR1 LNHNV, CDR2 YYDKDF (reference sequence). This sequence was found in a human donor with ulcerative colitis or Crohn's disease, or a healthy co-twin of an affected twin (not recorded which). The chain couples TRBV15 to TRBJ2-1. Sequences were obtained from blood. CDR3 amino acids: CATSRDGRLGQFF.